A single sample gave rise to the 18 T cell receptor beta chains below, sequenced in a study of T cells in Graves' hyperthyroidism and ophthalmopathy. Amplification of TCR beta CDR3 regions was performed using RNA transcripts as template. The HTBI set primed first-round TCR CDR3 RT-PCR. TCRdb re-called the multiplex PCR reads through MiXCR, storing one row per CDR3 protein. The data hold hundreds of thousands of distinct CDR3 sequences, with about 19% observed a single time. Sequenced material: blood. These receptors were collected from a woman aged 50 to 60 with Graves' hyperthyroidism that later progressed to Graves' ophthalmopathy.

This clonotype has ten or more counts. V and J are TRBV11-2 and TRBJ2-7; D unresolved. Trimming took 8 bases from V and 4 from J, leaving 6 bases between them. Per germline, CDR1 SGHAT and CDR2 FQNNGV. CDR3 length equals 10 residues. The CDR3 loop is CASAAYEQYF. The CDR3 nucleotides read TGTGCCAGCGCGGCTTACGAGCAGTACTTC.

Only one count was recorded for this clonotype. This sequence joins TRBV19 and TRBJ2-2, with unresolved D. Germline CDR1 and CDR2: LNHDA and SQIVND (reference sequence). V dropped 8 bases and J dropped 3 bases, with 10 bases sitting between them. This CDR3 contains 13 residues. CDR3 nucleotides: TGTGCCAGTGGCGTCGAGGACACCGGGGAGCTGTTTTTT. This sequence encodes CASGVEDTGELFF.

As to this clonotype: One end of the junction varies from germline; a read error may be responsible. The chain couples TRBV5-1 to TRBJ1-1, with D perhaps matching TRBD1 (5 bases). CDR1 and CDR2 (germline): SGHRS, YFSETQ. CDR3 length equals 13 residues. CDR3 sequence: CASTLDMNTGAFF. DNA for the CDR3: TGCGCCAGCACCCTGGACATGAACACTGGAGCTTTCTTT.

The rearrangement joins TRBV27 to TRBJ2-2, with TRBD1 matching 8 bases. The CDR3 has 15 amino acids. In germline, CDR1 is MNHEY, CDR2 SMNVEV (reference sequence). V was pared by 7 bases and J by 3 bases, with 7 bases of the junction left unmatched. The CDR3 sequence is CASNPGQGDTGELFF. CDR3 DNA sequence: TGTGCCAGCAACCCCGGACAGGGTGACACCGGGGAGCTGTTTTTT.

The CDR3 sequence is CASSIQGIAPLHF. Written as DNA, the CDR3 is TGTGCCAGCAGCATACAGGGTATAGCACCCCTCCACTTT. This sequence joins TRBV5-4 and TRBJ1-6; possible D gene TRBD1, 6 bases. This CDR3 has 13 amino acids. Germline values: CDR1 SGHNT, CDR2 YYREEE (reference sequence). Trimming left V 4 bases short and J 11 bases short, with 13 bases between.

Only a few counts were recorded for this clonotype. The chain employs TRBV12-3 or TRBV12-4 and TRBJ2-5; D may be TRBD2 (5 bases). The CDR3 is 15 residues long. Trimming took 4 bases from V and 5 from J, leaving 17 bases between them. This chain's CDR3 is CASSSKTEGWETQYF. For the CDR3, the DNA is TGTGCCAGCAGTTCCAAAACAGAGGGCTGGGAGACCCAGTACTTC.

This clonotype was counted ten times or more. V is TRBV20-1 and J is TRBJ2-7, with 10 bases that match TRBD2. V dropped 6 bases and J dropped 3; count of bases not matched to a gene: 17. Germline CDR1 DFQATT, CDR2 SNEGSKA (reference sequence). The CDR3 spans 17 residues. CDR3: CSAMLSSGGAHDYEQYF. CDR3 coding DNA: TGCAGTGCCATGCTGTCTAGCGGGGGAGCTCACGACTACGAGCAGTACTTC.

This clonotype was seen many times. The rearrangement uses TRBV11-2 and TRBJ2-5; TRBD2 is a possible D gene (5 bases). Trimming shortened V by 5 bases and J by 5 bases, and 12 bases separated the two germline ends. The V gene's germline CDR1 is SGHAT and CDR2 FQNNGV. This CDR3 has 13 residues. The CDR3 spells CASSAGVGETQYF. CDR3 sequence (DNA): TGTGCCAGCAGCGCCGGGGTGGGGGAGACCCAGTACTTC.

This clonotype was detected ten times or more. The chain uses TRBV6-1 and TRBJ2-2; TRBD2 matches 9 bases. This CDR3 comprises 15 residues. From germline, CDR1 is MNHNS and CDR2 SASEGT. Unmatched junction bases numbered 2, after V lost 5 bases and J lost 1 base. CDR3 in amino acids: CASSYSGGNTGELFF. The DNA for the CDR3 is TGTGCCAGCAGTTATAGCGGGGGGAACACCGGGGAGCTGTTTTTT.

CDR3 sequence: CASRVGSYTGELFF. The CDR3 bases are TGTGCCAGCAGAGTAGGGTCTTACACCGGGGAGCTGTTTTTT. This rearrangement joins TRBV4-2 to TRBJ2-2; D call uncertain. This CDR3 is built from 14 residues. With 6 bases removed from V and 3 bases from J, the gap between germline ends came to 11 bases. Per germline, CDR1 LGHNA and CDR2 YNFKEQ.

In its sample, this clonotype was seen a few times. J is TRBJ2-3 and V is TRBV12-3 or TRBV12-4, with D tentatively TRBD1 (6 bases). With 5 bases removed from V and 2 bases from J, the gap between germline ends came to 11 bases. The CDR3 has 14 residues. CDR3 bases: TGTGCCAGCAGTCCGGGACACTTCACAGATACGCAGTATTTT. It specifies CASSPGHFTDTQYF.

The CDR3 protein is CASSLVQGGNEQFF. The CDR3 DNA is TGCGCCAGCAGCTTGGTACAGGGGGGTAATGAGCAGTTCTTC. The chain recombines TRBV5-1 with TRBJ2-1; 8 bases are a match to TRBD1. Germline lookup yields CDR1 SGHRS and CDR2 YFSETQ. The CDR3 covers 14 residues. The trim removed 0 bases at V and 7 bases at J, leaving 3 bases unmatched.

This clonotype was seen many times. The chain links TRBV2 to TRBJ2-3; 13 bases map to TRBD2. CDR3 length: 17 amino acids. V shed 7 bases, J shed 1 base, and the junction held 8 bases outside the gene matches. Germline V gives CDR1 SNHLY, CDR2 FYNNEI. CDR3 DNA: TGTGCCAGCATTCAACCAGGACTAGCGGGGGGCACAGATACGCAGTATTTT. Protein: CASIQPGLAGGTDTQYF.

There are many counts of this clonotype. The rearrangement uses TRBV11-2 and TRBJ2-5, with 8 nucleotides matching TRBD1. CDR3 length equals 15 residues. V was clipped by 2 bases and J by 5 bases; unmatched bases: 7. The germline V gene has CDR1 SGHAT and CDR2 FQNNGV. CDR3 DNA: TGTGCCAGCAGCTTATCAGGGGGCGGGTTGGAGACCCAGTACTTC. This codes for CASSLSGGGLETQYF.

This clonotype was counted at least ten times. The J gene is TRBJ1-2, the V gene TRBV11-2; maybe TRBD1 (5 bases). Trimming took off 5 bases at V and 7 bases at J, with 20 bases between the two ends. CDR1 and CDR2 (germline): SGHAT, FQNNGV. The CDR3 has 15 residues. CDR3 coding DNA: TGTGCCAGCAGCCCCCCCGGGGACGGGATGCGTGGCTACACCTTC. This translates into CASSPPGDGMRGYTF. The full variable domain, its missing parts supplied by reference TRBV11-2 and TRBJ1-2, is EAGVAQSPRYKIIEKRQSVAFWCNPISGHATLYWYQQILGQGPKLLIQFQNNGVVDDSQLPKDRFSAERLKGVDSTLKIQPAKLEDSAVYLCASSPPGDGMRGYTFGSGTRLTVV.

In its sample, this clonotype was seen a few times. CDR3 amino acids: CASSPQGLEQETQYF. The CDR3 DNA reads TGTGCCAGCAGCCCCCAGGGACTGGAGCAAGAGACCCAGTACTTC. This rearrangement joins TRBV6-1 to TRBJ2-5; the D gene is possibly TRBD2 (6 bases). The V and J ends lost 6 bases and 2 bases respectively, with 16 bases between them. The CDR3 length is 15 residues. The V gene's germline CDR1 is MNHNS and CDR2 SASEGT.

The V gene is TRBV7-9, the J gene TRBJ2-4, with D perhaps matching TRBD2 (5 bases). Between the trimmed V and J ends, which lost 5 bases and 4 bases, there was a span of 9 bases. CDR3 size: 13 residues. Per the germline V gene, CDR1 is SEHNR and CDR2 is FQNEAQ (reference sequence). The CDR3 sequence is CASSLGLKNIQYF. The CDR3 nucleotides read TGTGCCAGCAGCCTCGGACTGAAAAACATTCAGTACTTC.

This clonotype was seen a few times. The J gene is TRBJ2-2, the V gene TRBV6-2 or TRBV6-3; D ambiguous. Trimming removed 5 bases from V and 2 bases from J, with 9 bases in between. The germline V gene has CDR1 MNHEY and CDR2 SVGEGT. CDR3 length equals 14 residues. CDR3 sequence: CASSLKSNTGELFF. CDR3 in DNA: TGTGCCAGCAGTCTAAAATCCAACACCGGGGAGCTGTTTTTT.